These T cell receptor beta chains were read from a single sample in a study of control samples from healthy donors and cancer patients. The data were produced by immunoSEQ multiplex PCR, yet TCRdb's version contains in-frame clones alone and is incomplete. Among fewer than 200,000 clones listed, around 88% were seen once. The material sequenced was blood. Every receptor here comes from a woman in her thirties in good health. Both conserved end residues are part of each CDR3. Expanded clones are given a class, and other clones once, few, many or no size at all.

v_gene	abundance	len	j_gene	CDR3aa
TRBV6-5	NA	15	TRBJ2-7	CASTVLGTSVYEQYF
TRBV3-1/TRBV3-2	NA	12	TRBJ1-2	CASSQEGAGYTF
TRBV6-2/TRBV6-3	once	18	TRBJ1-3	CASSPNPTGSLFGNTIYF
TRBV21-1	NA	16	TRBJ1-5	CASSKSRGARNQPQHF
TRBV11-2	NA	16	TRBJ2-1	CASSSPRGRPVNEQFF
TRBV5-6	NA	14	TRBJ2-2	CASSFQGATGELFF
TRBV29-1	NA	12	TRBJ1-1	CSVEDLAAEAFF
TRBV5-1	few	15	TRBJ1-2	CASSLAAGQGNGYTF
TRBV29-1	once	14	TRBJ2-1	CSARTGGPYNEQFF
TRBV15	NA	13	TRBJ2-7	CATSRGWTYEQYF
TRBV9	NA	10	TRBJ1-2	CASSGYGYTF
TRBV6-5	NA	13	TRBJ2-2	CASRQTGTGELFF
TRBV5-1	once	14	TRBJ2-3	CASSWGWATDTQYF
TRBV28	NA	14	TRBJ1-1	CASSLPGVGTEAFF
TRBV19	NA	17	TRBJ1-6	CASSTGTRTLINSPLHF
TRBV2	few	13	TRBJ1-1	CASQLSLNTEAFF
TRBV4-1	NA	15	TRBJ1-2	CASSQGSQGSYGYTF
TRBV19	NA	16	TRBJ1-6	CASRAEDSSYNSPLHF
TRBV28	NA	14	TRBJ2-2	CASSLQLAGVGLFF
TRBV6-5	NA	14	TRBJ2-2	CASSFVVNTGELFF
TRBV27	NA	17	TRBJ2-1	CASSLSAPQPRADEQFF
TRBV7-9	NA	15	TRBJ2-7	CASSPGGQGVFEQYF
TRBV7-9	NA	14	TRBJ2-1	CASSSDWGDTEQFF
TRBV13	NA	18	TRBJ1-6	CASSLGVLGVSYNSPLHF
TRBV5-1	NA	13	TRBJ1-1	CASSLSQGTEAFF
TRBV19	NA	15	TRBJ2-7	CASSMYDGPSYEQYF
TRBV5-6	once	17	TRBJ2-7	CASASLAGPGNSYEQYF
TRBV7-9	NA	16	TRBJ1-3	CASSLPGGSSGNTIYF
TRBV11-2	NA	15	TRBJ2-5	CASSSPLDPAETQYF
TRBV6-2/TRBV6-3	NA	17	TRBJ1-3	CASSYIVSSHSGNTIYF
TRBV7-2	NA	15	TRBJ2-1	CASSSVDRIYNEQFF
TRBV7-9	NA	14	TRBJ2-3	CASSLARSTDTQYF
TRBV3-1/TRBV3-2	once	16	TRBJ2-3	CASSQDRGPSTDTQYF
TRBV27	NA	16	TRBJ1-1	CASSLFRGQGMTEAFF
TRBV12-3/TRBV12-4	NA	12	TRBJ2-1	CASSLVGNEQFF
TRBV14	NA	16	TRBJ2-2	CASSPWTHTTSGELFF
TRBV14	NA	14	TRBJ1-1	CASRLLGTGTEAFF